What follows describes a single T cell receptor (beta chain). This clonotype was seen repeatedly, ten times or more. Its antigen is unknown. It has no much larger one-base neighbor in the sample; base qualities were not kept. There are 15 amino acids in the CDR3, from cysteine to phenylalanine inclusive. Kept here is only the CDR3 DNA, which spans 45 bases and is read in frame from base 1. Based on the germline V gene, the CDR1 and CDR2 sequences are MNHEY and SVGEGT. Cut back by 0 bases and 7 bases, the V and J ends lie 13 bases apart. This sample stems from a study of CD8 T cells in ankylosing spondylitis (dated by TCRdb to between 2016 and 2019). A note on the overall study: To find TCR variants linked to disease, the study profiled T cell receptor beta repertoires in ankylosing spondylitis patients and healthy donors. The full study cohort comprised 25 ankylosing spondylitis patients and approximately 100 healthy donors. Peripheral blood samples were taken, and synovial fluid was additionally collected from ankylosing spondylitis patients. What the study reported, not specific to this receptor: A CD8+ phenotype was shown by the disease-linked clones, which were found at relatively low frequencies in peripheral blood. Some TCR beta motif variants had previously been reported in synovial fluid and blood of reactive arthritis patients, which suggested common disease-initiation mechanisms. Blood from ankylosing spondylitis patients appeared to be characterized by a TCR beta motif made up of several highly homologous amino acid variants. The disease-linked clones were reported as significantly enriched in matched synovial fluid samples from ankylosing spondylitis patients.

Sequencing relied on an Illumina HiSeq 2500. TCR beta libraries were prepared by quantitative 5'-RACE with molecular barcodes. The paper's processing steps were these. A new computational method, built on a probabilistic model of VDJ rearrangement, was used to identify disease-linked TCR variants. TCRdb reran the public reads through fastp at Q25 and MiXCR, keeping productive beta chains. Each CDR3 protein gets just one entry, which takes the most common genes and DNA from the rows behind it. For this entry, the V and J calls and clone size follow TCRdb and not the study's own pipeline. Present in this sample are 500,000 or so distinct CDR3 sequences, approximately 5% of which were seen just once. The biggest ten clones account for 3% to 4.5% of the sample.

This receptor was obtained from a male donor with ankylosing spondylitis. The sample comprised blood, either unsorted or a sorted T cell fraction (not recorded which). Recombination joined TRBV6-2 or TRBV6-3 with TRBJ2-1, with no confident D gene call. The DNA sequence is given as TGTGCCAGCAGTTACTCGAGTGGCCTTAGAAATGAGCAGTTCTTC. Its protein reads: CASSYSSGLRNEQFF.